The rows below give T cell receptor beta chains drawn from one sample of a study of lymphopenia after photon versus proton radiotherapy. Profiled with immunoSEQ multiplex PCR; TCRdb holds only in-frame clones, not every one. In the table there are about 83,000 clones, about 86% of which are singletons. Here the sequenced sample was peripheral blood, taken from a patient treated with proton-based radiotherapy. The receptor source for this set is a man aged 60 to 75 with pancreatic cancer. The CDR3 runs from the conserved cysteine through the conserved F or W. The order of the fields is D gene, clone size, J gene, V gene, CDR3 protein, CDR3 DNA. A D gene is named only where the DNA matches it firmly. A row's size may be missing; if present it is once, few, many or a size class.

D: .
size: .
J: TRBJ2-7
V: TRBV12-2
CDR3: CASRPVEQYF
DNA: TGTGCAAGTCGCCCCGTCGAGCAGTACTTC

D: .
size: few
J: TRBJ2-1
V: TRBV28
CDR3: CASTGAPYNEQFF
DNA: TGTGCCAGCACCGGCGCCCCCTACAATGAGCAGTTCTTC

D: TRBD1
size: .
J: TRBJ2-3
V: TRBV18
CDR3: CASSPLGQTSTDTQYF
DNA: TGTGCCAGCTCACCTCTGGGACAGACTAGCACAGATACGCAGTATTTT

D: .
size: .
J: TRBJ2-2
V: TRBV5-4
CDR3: CASSPAGTLNTGELFF
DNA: TGTGCCAGCAGCCCAGCCGGGACTCTGAACACCGGGGAGCTGTTTTTT

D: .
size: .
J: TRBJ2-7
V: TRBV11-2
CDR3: CASSLDQQKSYEQYF
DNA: TGTGCCAGCAGCTTAGATCAACAAAAGAGCTACGAGCAGTACTTC

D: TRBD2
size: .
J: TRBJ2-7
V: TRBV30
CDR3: CACPKGLADYEQYF
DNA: TGTGCCTGTCCCAAGGGACTAGCGGACTACGAGCAGTACTTC

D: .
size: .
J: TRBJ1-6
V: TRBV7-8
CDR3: CASSQTGNSPLHF
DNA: TGTGCCAGCAGCCAAACAGGGAATTCACCCCTCCACTTT

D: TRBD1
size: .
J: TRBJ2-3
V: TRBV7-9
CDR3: CASSRGQTIGDTQYF
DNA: TGTGCCAGCAGCAGGGGGCAGACAATCGGGGATACGCAGTATTTT

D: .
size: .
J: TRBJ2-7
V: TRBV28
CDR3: CASSRGRYEQYF
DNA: TGTGCCAGCAGCAGGGGTCGGTACGAGCAGTACTTC

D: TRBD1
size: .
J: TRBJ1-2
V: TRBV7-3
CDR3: CASTGQGFLGYGYTF
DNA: TGTGCCAGCACCGGACAGGGGTTCCTGGGCTATGGCTACACCTTC

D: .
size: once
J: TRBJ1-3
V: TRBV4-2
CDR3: CASRSTNEGNTIYF
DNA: TGTGCCAGCAGGTCCACAAACGAGGGAAACACCATATATTTT

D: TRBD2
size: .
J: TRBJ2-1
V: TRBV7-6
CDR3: CASSLVYGRNYNEQFF
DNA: TGTGCCAGCAGCTTAGTATACGGGAGGAACTACAATGAGCAGTTCTTC

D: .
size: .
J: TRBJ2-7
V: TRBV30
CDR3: CAWSGQTSYEQYF
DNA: TGTGCCTGGAGTGGACAGACATCCTACGAGCAGTACTTC

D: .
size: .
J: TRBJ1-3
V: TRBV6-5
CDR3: CASSVNPPRGNTIYF
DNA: TGTGCCAGCAGTGTTAATCCCCCGAGGGGAAACACCATATATTTT

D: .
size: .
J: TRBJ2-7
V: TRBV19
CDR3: CASSIRLFYEQYF
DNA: TGTGCCAGTAGTATCCGACTTTTCTACGAGCAGTACTTC

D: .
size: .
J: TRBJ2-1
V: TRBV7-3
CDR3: CASSSISGTNEQFF
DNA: TGTGCCAGCAGCTCTATATCCGGGACCAACGAGCAGTTCTTC

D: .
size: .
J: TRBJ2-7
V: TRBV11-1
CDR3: CASSLRQGPYEQYF
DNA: TGTGCCAGCAGCTTACGGCAGGGCCCCTACGAGCAGTACTTC

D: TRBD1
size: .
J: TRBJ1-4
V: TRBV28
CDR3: CASSFPGGEEKLFF
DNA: TGTGCCAGCAGTTTTCCAGGGGGTGAGGAAAAACTGTTTTTT

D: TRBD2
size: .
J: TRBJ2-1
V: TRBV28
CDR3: CASSSYGLAGVYNEQFF
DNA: TGTGCCAGCAGTTCCTATGGCCTAGCGGGAGTCTACAATGAGCAGTTCTTC

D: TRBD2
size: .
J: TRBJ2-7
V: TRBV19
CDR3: CASRLAGEHEQYF
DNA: TGTGCCAGTAGGTTAGCGGGAGAGCACGAGCAGTACTTC

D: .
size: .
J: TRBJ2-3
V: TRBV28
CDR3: CASSLWTDTQYF
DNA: TGTGCCAGCAGTTTATGGACAGATACGCAGTATTTT

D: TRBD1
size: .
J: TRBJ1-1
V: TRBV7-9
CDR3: CASSSRDRNTEAFF
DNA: TGTGCCAGCAGCTCTAGGGACAGGAACACTGAAGCTTTCTTT